Included here is one T cell receptor beta chain sequence, with context. Its antigen is unidentified. Germline values: CDR1 KGHSH, CDR2 LQKENI. CDR3 length equals 13 residues. These data originate in a study of T cells expressing NK-cell markers. TCRdb reprocessed the 5' RACE reads and stores each CDR3 protein as one record, lacking DNA. The table for this sample gives more than 400,000 distinct CDR3 sequences. Study results and limitations: A few of the donors also had these clonotypes leading their CD3+CD56-NKG2C+ fraction.

The sequence was collected from a woman between 18 and 75 years old in good health. The specimen sequenced was blood T cells: a sorted CD56 or NKG2C T cell subset, CD4+ or CD8+ T cells, or bulk PBMC T cells (not recorded which). V gene TRBV18 combines with J gene TRBJ2-4. CDR3 amino acids: CASSPSVRDIQYF.